In this sample, the clone carrying this T cell receptor (beta chain) turned up a few times. No antigen is known for it. In germline, CDR1 is MNHEY, CDR2 SVGAGI. This CDR3 spans 12 amino acids. Trimming left V 7 bases short and J 1 base short, with 7 bases between. Profiled with immunoSEQ multiplex PCR; TCRdb holds only in-frame clones, not every one. The table includes about 110,000 clones, around nine tenths detected once. The entry originates in a study of T cell responses to AZD1222 COVID-19 vaccine. Study-level findings and limits: Repertoires were collected only later (after the peak T cell response had occurred). It was only a handful of AZD1222 recipients who were seropositive at baseline.

The sample here was peripheral blood, taken 28 days after the second AZD1222 dose. This receptor was obtained from an adult who received the AZD1222 COVID-19 vaccine. The genes are TRBV6-5 and TRBJ1-2; D is undetermined. The CDR3 DNA follows: TGTGCCAGCACCCCCTATAACTATGGCTACACCTTC. Its translation: CASTPYNYGYTF.